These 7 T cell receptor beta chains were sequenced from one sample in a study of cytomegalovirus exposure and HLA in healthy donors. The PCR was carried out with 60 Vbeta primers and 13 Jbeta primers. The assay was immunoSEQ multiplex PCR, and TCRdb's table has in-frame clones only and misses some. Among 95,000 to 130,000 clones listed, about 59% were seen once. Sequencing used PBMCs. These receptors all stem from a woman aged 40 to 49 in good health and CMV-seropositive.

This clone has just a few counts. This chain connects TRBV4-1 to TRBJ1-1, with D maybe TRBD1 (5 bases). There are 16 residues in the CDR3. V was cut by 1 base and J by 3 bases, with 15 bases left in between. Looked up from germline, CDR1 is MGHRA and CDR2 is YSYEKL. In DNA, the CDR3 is TGCGCCAGCAGCCAAGGACAGCTAGACCTAGACACTGAAGCTTTCTTT. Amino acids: CASSQGQLDLDTEAFF.

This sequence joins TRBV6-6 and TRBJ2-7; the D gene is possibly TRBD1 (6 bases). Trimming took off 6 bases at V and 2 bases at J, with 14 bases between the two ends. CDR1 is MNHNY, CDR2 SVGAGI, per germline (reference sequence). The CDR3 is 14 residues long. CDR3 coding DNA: TGTGCCAGCAGGGACAGTACAACAGCCTACGAGCAGTACTTC. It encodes CASRDSTTAYEQYF.

This CDR3 reads CASSLGGFSGNTIYF. The CDR3 nucleotides read TGTGCCAGCAGCTTAGGCGGGTTCTCTGGAAACACCATATATTTT. The chain links TRBV7-2 to TRBJ1-3, with unresolved D. The CDR3 has 15 residues. In germline, CDR1 is SGHTA, CDR2 FQGNSA. Trimming removed 1 base from V and 0 bases from J, with 7 bases in between.

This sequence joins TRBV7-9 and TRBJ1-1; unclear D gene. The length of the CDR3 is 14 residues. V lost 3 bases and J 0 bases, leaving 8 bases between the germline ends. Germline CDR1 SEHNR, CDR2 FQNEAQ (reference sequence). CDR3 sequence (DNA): TGTGCCAGCAGCTTCGGGGTCCTGAACACTGAAGCTTTCTTT. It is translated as CASSFGVLNTEAFF.

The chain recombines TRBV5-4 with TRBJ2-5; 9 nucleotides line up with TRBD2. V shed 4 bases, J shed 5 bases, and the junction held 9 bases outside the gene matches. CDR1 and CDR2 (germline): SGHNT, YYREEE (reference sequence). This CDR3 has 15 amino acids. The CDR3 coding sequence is TGTGCCAGCAGCCTGGAAGGACTAGCGAAGGAGACCCAGTACTTC. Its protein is CASSLEGLAKETQYF.

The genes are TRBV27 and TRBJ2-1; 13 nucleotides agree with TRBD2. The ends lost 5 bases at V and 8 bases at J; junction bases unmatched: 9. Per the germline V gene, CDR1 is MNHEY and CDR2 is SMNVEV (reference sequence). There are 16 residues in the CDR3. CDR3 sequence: CASSPGRTSGSYEQFF. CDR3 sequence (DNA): TGTGCCAGCAGTCCGGGAAGGACTAGCGGGAGCTATGAGCAGTTCTTC.

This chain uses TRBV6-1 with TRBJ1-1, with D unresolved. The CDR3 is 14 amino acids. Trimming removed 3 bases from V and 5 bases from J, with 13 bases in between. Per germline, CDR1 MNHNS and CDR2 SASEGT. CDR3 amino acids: CASSENRPGTEAFF. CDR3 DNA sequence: TGTGCCAGCAGTGAGAACCGCCCGGGTACTGAAGCTTTCTTT.